This TCR beta chain stems from a study of blood T cell repertoires in COVID-19. For the study at large: The samples span acute and convalescent COVID-19 from the United States, Italy and Spain.

Original handling: The assay estimated nucleated cells by amplifying reference gene primers. Profiled with immunoSEQ multiplex PCR; TCRdb holds only in-frame clones, not every one. D and trimming come from the DNA, and the V and J calls and clone size come from that table. In the table there are about 150,000 clones, about nine tenths of which are singletons. J was trimmed by 3 bases and V by 4 bases; bases with no gene match: 3. CDR3 length: 15 amino acids. From germline, CDR1 is SGHDT and CDR2 YYEEEE. The TCR comes from a woman aged 60-75 years with active or convalescent COVID-19. Sequenced material: peripheral blood. The J gene is TRBJ1-6, the V gene TRBV5-6; 8 bases match TRBD1. The CDR3 DNA follows: TGTGCCAGCAGCGAGGACAGGGACTATAATTCACCCCTCCACTTT. Its protein product is CASSEDRDYNSPLHF.